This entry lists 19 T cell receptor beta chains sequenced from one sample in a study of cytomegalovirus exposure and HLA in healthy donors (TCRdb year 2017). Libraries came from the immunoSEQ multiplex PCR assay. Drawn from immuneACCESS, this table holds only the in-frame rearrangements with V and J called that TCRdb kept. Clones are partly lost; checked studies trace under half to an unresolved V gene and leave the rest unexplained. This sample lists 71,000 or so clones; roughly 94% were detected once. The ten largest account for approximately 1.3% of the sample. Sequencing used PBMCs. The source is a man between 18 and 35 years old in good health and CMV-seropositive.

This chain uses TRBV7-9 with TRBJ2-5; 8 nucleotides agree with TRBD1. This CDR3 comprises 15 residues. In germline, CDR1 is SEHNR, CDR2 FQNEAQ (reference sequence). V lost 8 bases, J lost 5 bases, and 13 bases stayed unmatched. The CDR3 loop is CASGAARGLRETQYF. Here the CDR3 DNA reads TGTGCCAGCGGCGCCGCCAGGGGGCTAAGGGAGACCCAGTACTTC.

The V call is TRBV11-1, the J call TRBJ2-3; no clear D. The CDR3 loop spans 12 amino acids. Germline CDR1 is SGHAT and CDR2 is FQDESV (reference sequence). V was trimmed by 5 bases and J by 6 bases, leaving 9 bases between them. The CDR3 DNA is TGTGCCAGCAGCGACAACGCCGATACGCAGTATTTT. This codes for CASSDNADTQYF.

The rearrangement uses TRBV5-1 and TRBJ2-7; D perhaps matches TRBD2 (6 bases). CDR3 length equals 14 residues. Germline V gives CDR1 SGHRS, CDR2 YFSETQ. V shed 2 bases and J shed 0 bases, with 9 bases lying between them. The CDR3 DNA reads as TGCGCCAGCAGCTTTCGGGGGAGCTCCTACGAGCAGTACTTC. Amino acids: CASSFRGSSYEQYF.

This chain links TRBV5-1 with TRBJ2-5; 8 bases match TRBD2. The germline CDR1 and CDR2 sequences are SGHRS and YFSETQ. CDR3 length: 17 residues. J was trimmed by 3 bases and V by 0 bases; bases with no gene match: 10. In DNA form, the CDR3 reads TGCGCCAGCAGCTTGGGCTCTAGCGGGTTCGCAGAAGAGACCCAGTACTTC. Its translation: CASSLGSSGFAEETQYF.

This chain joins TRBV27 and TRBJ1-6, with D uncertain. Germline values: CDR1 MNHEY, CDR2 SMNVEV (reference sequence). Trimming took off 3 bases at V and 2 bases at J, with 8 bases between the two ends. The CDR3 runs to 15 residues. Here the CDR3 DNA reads TGTGCCAGCAGTTTCCGAGGGACCTATAATTCACCCCTCCACTTT. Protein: CASSFRGTYNSPLHF.

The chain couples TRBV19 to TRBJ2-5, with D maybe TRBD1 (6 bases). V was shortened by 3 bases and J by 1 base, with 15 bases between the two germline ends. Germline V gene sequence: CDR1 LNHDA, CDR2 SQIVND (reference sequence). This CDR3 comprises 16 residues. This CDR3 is CASSITSGHIQETQYF. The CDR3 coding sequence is TGTGCCAGTAGTATTACCTCGGGACATATCCAAGAGACCCAGTACTTC. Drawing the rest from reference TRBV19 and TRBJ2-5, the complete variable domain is DGGITQSPKYLFRKEGQNVTLSCEQNLNHDAMYWYRQDPGQGLRLIYYSQIVNDFQKGDIAEGYSVSREKKESFPLTVTSAQKNPTAFYLCASSITSGHIQETQYFGPGTRLLVL.

The DNA of the CDR3 is TGTGCCAGCAGGTCAACAGGGGATGAGAATCAGCCCCAGCATTTT. This encodes CASRSTGDENQPQHF. The chain is built from TRBV9 and TRBJ1-5; 7 nucleotides line up with TRBD1. J gave up 4 bases and V 5 bases, and 9 bases lay outside the gene matches. Germline V gives CDR1 SGDLS, CDR2 YYNGEE. The CDR3 spans 15 residues. Full variable domain (outside the CDR3, taken from reference TRBV9 and TRBJ1-5): DSGVTQTPKHLITATGQRVTLRCSPRSGDLSVYWYQQSLDQGLQFLIQYYNGEERAKGNILERFSAQQFPDLHSELNLSSLELGDSALYFCASRSTGDENQPQHFGDGTRLSIL.

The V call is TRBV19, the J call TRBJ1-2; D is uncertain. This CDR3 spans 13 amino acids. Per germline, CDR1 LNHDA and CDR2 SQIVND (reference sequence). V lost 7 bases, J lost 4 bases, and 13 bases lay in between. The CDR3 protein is CASISEGVYGYTF. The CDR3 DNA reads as TGTGCCAGTATAAGTGAGGGTGTCTATGGCTACACCTTC.

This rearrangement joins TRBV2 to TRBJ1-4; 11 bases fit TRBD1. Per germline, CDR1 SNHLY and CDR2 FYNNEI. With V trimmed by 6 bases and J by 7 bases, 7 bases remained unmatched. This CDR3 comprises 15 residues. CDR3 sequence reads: CASSDRGTGGEKLFF. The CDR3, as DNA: TGTGCCAGCAGCGACCGAGGGACAGGGGGTGAAAAACTGTTTTTT.

CDR3 coding DNA: TGCGCCAGCAGTGTATGGAGCAATGAGCAGTTCTTC. Protein sequence: CASSVWSNEQFF. V usage is TRBV10-2 and J usage is TRBJ2-1; D is undetermined. V lost 4 bases to trimming and J lost 6 bases, with 7 bases between them. The CDR3 contains 12 residues. From germline, CDR1 is WSHSY and CDR2 SAAADI.

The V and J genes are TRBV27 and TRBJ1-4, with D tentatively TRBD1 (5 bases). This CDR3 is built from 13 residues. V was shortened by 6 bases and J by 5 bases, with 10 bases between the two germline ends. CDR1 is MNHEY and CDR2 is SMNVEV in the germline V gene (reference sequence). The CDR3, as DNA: TGTGCCAGCAGCCCCCAGGGAAATGAAAAACTGTTTTTT. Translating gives CASSPQGNEKLFF.

The CDR3 region is CASTQGLGQPQHF. In DNA, the CDR3 is TGTGCCAGCACCCAGGGGTTGGGGCAGCCCCAGCATTTT. This chain uses TRBV6-5 with TRBJ1-5, with D possibly being TRBD1 (6 bases). Trimming left V 7 bases short and J 7 bases short, with 14 bases between. The V gene's germline CDR1 is MNHEY and CDR2 SVGAGI. This CDR3 region has 13 residues.

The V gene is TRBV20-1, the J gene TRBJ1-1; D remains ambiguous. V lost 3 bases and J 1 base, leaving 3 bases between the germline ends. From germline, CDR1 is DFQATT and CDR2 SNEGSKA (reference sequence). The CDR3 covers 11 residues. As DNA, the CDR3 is TGCAGTGCTAGGAGGAACACTGAAGCTTTCTTT. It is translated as CSARRNTEAFF.

CDR3 loop: CASSSISGSDVNEQFF. The CDR3 coding sequence is TGTGCCAGCAGTTCAATTAGCGGGAGCGACGTCAATGAGCAGTTCTTC. The gene calls are TRBV28 and TRBJ2-1; 9 nucleotides match TRBD2. The V and J ends lost 4 bases and 6 bases, in that order; junction bases with no gene match: 10. This CDR3 is 16 amino acids long. Germline V gene lookup returns CDR1 MDHEN and CDR2 SYDVKM.

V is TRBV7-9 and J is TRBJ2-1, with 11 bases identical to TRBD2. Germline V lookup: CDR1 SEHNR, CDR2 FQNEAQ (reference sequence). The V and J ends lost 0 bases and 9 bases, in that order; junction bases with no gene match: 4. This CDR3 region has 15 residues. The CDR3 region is CASSLAGLAGVEQFF. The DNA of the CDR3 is TGTGCCAGCAGCTTAGCAGGACTAGCGGGCGTTGAGCAGTTCTTC.

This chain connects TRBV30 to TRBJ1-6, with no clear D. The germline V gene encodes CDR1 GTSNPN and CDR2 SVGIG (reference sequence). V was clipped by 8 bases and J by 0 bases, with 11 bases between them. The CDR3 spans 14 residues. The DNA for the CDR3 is TGTGCCGGCACAAGGAGCTCCTATAATTCACCCCTCCACTTT. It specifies CAGTRSSYNSPLHF. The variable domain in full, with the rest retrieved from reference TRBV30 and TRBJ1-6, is SQTIHQWPATLVQPVGSPLSLECTVEGTSNPNLYWYRQAAGRGLQLLFYSVGIGQISSEVPQNLSASRPQDRQFILSSKKLLLSDSGFYLCAGTRSSYNSPLHFGNGTRLTVT.

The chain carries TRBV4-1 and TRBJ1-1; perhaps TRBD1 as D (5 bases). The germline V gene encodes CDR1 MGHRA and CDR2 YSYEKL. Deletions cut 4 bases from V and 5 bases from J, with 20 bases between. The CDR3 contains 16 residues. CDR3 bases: TGCGCCAGCAGCCCATCCGGGCAGGGTTTGAGTACTGAAGCTTTCTTT. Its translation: CASSPSGQGLSTEAFF.

The CDR3 sequence is CASSVMSTNEQFF. Here the CDR3 DNA reads TGTGCCAGCAGCGTAATGAGTACGAATGAGCAGTTCTTC. V usage is TRBV9 and J usage is TRBJ2-1; D gene uncertain. CDR1 and CDR2 (germline): SGDLS, YYNGEE. This CDR3 has 13 amino acids. V lost 1 base to trimming and J lost 7 bases, with 9 bases between them.

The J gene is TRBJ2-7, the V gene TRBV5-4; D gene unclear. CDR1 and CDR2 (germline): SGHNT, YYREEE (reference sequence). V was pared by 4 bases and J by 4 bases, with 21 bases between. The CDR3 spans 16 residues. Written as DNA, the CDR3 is TGTGCCAGCAGCCACATTACAGCAAGTGAAGGATACGAGCAGTACTTC. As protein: CASSHITASEGYEQYF.